This T cell receptor beta chain is from a study of blood T cell repertoires in COVID-19. Study overall: T cells, B-cell-depleted T cells, or PBMCs provided the cDNA or gDNA that served as material.

This clone has just a few counts. Original analysis: It was from reference gene primer amplification that nucleated cell counts were estimated. Libraries were prepared by immunoSEQ multiplex PCR; TCRdb keeps only in-frame clonotypes and omits some of them. Clone size and the V and J calls come from that table; the DNA yielded D and trimming. Among tens of thousands of clones, more than 65% were seen once, and the ten largest hold around 27%. CDR1 SGHRS and CDR2 YFSETQ come from the germline V gene. Deletions cut 4 bases from V and 1 base from J, with 11 bases between. The CDR3 runs 14 residues. This sequence originates from a human donor in a cohort sampled during active COVID-19. The chain combines TRBV5-1 with TRBJ1-1; TRBD1 might be the D (6 bases). Sequenced sample: peripheral blood. The CDR3 reads CASSPSTGNTEAFF. CDR3 nucleotide sequence: TGCGCCAGCAGCCCCTCGACAGGGAACACTGAAGCTTTCTTT.